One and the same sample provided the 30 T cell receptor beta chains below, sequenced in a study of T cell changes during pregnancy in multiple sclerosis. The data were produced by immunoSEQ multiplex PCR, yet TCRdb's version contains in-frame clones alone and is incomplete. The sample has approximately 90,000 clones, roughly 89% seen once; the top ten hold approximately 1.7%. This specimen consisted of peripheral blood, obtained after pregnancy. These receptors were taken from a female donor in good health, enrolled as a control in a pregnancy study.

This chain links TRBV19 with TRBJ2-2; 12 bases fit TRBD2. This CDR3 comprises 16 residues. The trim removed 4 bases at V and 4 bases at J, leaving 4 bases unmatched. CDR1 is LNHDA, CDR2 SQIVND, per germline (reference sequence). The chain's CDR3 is CASSSLAGGRTGELFF. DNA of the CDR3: TGTGCCAGTAGTAGCCTAGCGGGGGGGCGCACCGGGGAGCTGTTTTTT.

The CDR3 region is CASSQGGTQETQYF. CDR3 nucleotides: TGTGCCAGCAGCCAAGGAGGGACCCAAGAGACCCAGTACTTC. The chain uses TRBV6-1 and TRBJ2-5; D may be TRBD2 (6 bases). This CDR3 comprises 14 residues. Germline-derived CDR1 and CDR2 are MNHNS and SASEGT. Deletions cut 6 bases from V and 1 base from J, with 12 bases between.

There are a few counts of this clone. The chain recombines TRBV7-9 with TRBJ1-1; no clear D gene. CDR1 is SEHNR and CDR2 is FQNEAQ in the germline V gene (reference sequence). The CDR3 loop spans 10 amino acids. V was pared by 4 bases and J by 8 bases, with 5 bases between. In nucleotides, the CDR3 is TGTGCCAGCAGCTATCCGGAAGCTTTCTTT. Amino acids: CASSYPEAFF.

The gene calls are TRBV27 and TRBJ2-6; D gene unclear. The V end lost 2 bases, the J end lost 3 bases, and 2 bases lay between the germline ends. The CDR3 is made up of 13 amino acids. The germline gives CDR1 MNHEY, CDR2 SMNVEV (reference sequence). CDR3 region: CASSLRGANVLTF. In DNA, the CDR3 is TGTGCCAGCAGTTTACGTGGGGCCAACGTCCTGACTTTC.

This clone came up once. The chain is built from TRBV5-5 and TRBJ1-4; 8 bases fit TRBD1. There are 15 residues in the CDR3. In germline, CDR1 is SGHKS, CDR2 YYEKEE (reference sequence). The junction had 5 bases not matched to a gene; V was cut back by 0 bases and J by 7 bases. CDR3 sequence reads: CASSLASGQGEKLFF. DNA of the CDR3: TGTGCCAGCAGCTTGGCCTCTGGACAGGGTGAAAAACTGTTTTTT.

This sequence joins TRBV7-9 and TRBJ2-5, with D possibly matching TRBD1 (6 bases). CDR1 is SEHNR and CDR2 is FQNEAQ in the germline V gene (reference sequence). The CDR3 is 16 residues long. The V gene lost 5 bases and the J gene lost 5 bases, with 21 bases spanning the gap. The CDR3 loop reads CASSLLTGPARETQYF. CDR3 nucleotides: TGTGCCAGCAGCCTCTTGACAGGTCCAGCAAGGGAGACCCAGTACTTC. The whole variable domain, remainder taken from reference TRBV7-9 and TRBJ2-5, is DTGVSQNPRHKITKRGQNVTFRCDPISEHNRLYWYRQTLGQGPEFLTYFQNEAQLEKSRLLSDRFSAERPKGSFSTLEIQRTEQGDSAMYLCASSLLTGPARETQYFGPGTRLLVL.

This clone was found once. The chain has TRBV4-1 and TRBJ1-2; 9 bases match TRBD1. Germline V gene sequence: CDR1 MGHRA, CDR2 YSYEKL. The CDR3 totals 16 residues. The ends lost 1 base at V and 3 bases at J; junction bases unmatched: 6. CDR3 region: CASSQGARDRDYGYTF. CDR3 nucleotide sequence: TGCGCCAGCAGCCAAGGAGCCCGGGACAGGGACTATGGCTACACCTTC.

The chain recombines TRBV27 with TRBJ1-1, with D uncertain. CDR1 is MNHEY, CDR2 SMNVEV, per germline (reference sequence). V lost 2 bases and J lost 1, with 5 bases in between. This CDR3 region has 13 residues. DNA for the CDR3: TGTGCCAGCAGTTTAGGAGAGAACACTGAAGCTTTCTTT. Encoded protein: CASSLGENTEAFF.

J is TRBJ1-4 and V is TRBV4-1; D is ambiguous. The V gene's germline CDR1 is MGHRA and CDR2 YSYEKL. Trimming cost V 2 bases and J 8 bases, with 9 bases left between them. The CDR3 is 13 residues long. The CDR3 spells CASSQRMAEKLFF. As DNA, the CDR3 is TGCGCCAGCAGCCAACGAATGGCAGAAAAACTGTTTTTT.

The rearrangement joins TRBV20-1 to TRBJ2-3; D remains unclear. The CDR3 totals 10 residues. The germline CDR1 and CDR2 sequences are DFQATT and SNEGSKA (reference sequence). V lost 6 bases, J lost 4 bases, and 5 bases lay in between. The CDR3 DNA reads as TGCAGTGCCTATCCAGATACGCAGTATTTT. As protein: CSAYPDTQYF.

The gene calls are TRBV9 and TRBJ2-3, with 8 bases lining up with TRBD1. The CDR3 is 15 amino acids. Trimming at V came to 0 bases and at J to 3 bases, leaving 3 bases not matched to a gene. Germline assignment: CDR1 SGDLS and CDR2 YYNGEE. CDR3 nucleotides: TGTGCCAGCAGCGTAGAGGGACAGGCGACAGATACGCAGTATTTT. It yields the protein CASSVEGQATDTQYF. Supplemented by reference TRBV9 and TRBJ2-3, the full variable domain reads DSGVTQTPKHLITATGQRVTLRCSPRSGDLSVYWYQQSLDQGLQFLIQYYNGEERAKGNILERFSAQQFPDLHSELNLSSLELGDSALYFCASSVEGQATDTQYFGPGTRLTVL.

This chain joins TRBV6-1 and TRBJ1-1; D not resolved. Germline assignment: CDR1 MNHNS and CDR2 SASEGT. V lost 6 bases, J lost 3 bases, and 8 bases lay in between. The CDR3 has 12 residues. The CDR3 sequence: CASSQDDTEAFF. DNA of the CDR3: TGTGCCAGCAGCCAGGATGACACTGAAGCTTTCTTT.

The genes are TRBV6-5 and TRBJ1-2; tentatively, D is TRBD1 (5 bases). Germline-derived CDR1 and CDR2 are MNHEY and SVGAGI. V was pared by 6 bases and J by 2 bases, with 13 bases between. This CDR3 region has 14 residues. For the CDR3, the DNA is TGTGCCAGCAGGCCCGGGGGGACGAACTATGGCTACACCTTC. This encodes CASRPGGTNYGYTF.

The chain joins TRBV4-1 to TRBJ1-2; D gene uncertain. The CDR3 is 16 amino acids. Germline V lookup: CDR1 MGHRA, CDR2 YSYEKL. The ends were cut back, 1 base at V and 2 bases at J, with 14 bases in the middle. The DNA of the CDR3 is TGCGCCAGCAGCCAAGTACCTCATCGGTCCAACTATGGCTACACCTTC. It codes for CASSQVPHRSNYGYTF.

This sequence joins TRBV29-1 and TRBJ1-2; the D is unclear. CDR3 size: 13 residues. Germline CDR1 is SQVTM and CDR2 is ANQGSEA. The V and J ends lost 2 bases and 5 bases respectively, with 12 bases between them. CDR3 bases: TGCAGCGTTGAATGGGTGGGAGAGTATGGCTACACCTTC. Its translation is CSVEWVGEYGYTF.

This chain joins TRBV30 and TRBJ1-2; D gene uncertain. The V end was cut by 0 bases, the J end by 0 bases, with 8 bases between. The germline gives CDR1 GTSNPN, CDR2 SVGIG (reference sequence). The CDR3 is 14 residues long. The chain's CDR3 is CAWSVGSANYGYTF. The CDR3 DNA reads TGTGCCTGGAGTGTGGGGAGCGCTAACTATGGCTACACCTTC.

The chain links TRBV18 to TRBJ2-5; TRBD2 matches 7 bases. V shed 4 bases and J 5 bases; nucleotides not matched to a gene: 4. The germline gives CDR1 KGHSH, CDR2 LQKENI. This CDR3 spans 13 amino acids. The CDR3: CASSLTSVETQYF. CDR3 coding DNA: TGTGCCAGCTCACTTACTAGCGTGGAGACCCAGTACTTC.

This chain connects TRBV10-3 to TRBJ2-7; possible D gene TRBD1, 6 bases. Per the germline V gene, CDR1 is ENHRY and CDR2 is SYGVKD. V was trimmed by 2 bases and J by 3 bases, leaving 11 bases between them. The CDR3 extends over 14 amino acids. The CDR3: CAISETGSHYEQYF. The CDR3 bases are TGTGCCATCAGTGAGACAGGGTCCCACTACGAGCAGTACTTC.

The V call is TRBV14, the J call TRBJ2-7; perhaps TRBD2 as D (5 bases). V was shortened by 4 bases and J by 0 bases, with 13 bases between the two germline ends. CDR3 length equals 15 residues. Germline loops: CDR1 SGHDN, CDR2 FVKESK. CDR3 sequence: CASSRGTGSSYEQYF. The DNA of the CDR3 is TGTGCCAGCAGCCGGGGAACGGGGAGCTCCTACGAGCAGTACTTC.

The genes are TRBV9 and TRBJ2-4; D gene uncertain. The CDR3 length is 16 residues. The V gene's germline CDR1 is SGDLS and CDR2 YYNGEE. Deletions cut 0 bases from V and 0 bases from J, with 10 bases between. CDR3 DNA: TGTGCCAGCAGCGTAGGAGGAGCTCTAGCCAAAAACATTCAGTACTTC. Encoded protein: CASSVGGALAKNIQYF.

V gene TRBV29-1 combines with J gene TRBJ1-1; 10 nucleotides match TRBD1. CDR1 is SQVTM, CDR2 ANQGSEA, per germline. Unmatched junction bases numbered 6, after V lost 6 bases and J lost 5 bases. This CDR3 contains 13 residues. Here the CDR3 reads CSVSGQGSTEAFF. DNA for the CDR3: TGCAGCGTCTCGGGACAGGGGTCTACTGAAGCTTTCTTT. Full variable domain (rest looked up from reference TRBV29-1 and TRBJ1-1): SAVISQKPSRDICQRGTSLTIQCQVDSQVTMMFWYRQQPGQSLTLIATANQGSEATYESGFVIDKFPISRPNLTFSTLTVSNMSPEDSSIYLCSVSGQGSTEAFFGQGTRLTVV.

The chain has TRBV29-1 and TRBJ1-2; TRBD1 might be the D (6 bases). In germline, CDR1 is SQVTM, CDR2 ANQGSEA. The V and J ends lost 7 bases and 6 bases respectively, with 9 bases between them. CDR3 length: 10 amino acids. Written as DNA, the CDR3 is TGCAGCGCCTACAGGGATGGCTACACCTTC. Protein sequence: CSAYRDGYTF.

CDR3 in amino acids: CASSLLGSRELFF. The CDR3 DNA is TGTGCCAGCAGCTTACTCGGGAGCAGGGAGCTGTTTTTT. V and J are TRBV13 and TRBJ2-2; possible D gene TRBD2, 6 bases. Germline CDR1 reads PRHDT; CDR2 reads FYEKMQ (reference sequence). The germline V and J ends were trimmed by 2 bases and 9 bases, with 10 bases remaining between them. The CDR3 covers 13 residues. The full variable domain, its missing parts supplied by reference TRBV13 and TRBJ2-2, is AAGVIQSPRHLIKEKRETATLKCYPIPRHDTVYWYQQGPGQDPQFLISFYEKMQSDKGSIPDRFSAQQFSDYHSELNMSSLELGDSALYFCASSLLGSRELFFGEGSRLTVL.

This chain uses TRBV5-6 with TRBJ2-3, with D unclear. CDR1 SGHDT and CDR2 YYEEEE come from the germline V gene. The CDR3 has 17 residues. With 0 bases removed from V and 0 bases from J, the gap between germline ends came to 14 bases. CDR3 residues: CASSLGFAGSSTDTQYF. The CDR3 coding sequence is TGTGCCAGCAGCTTGGGATTCGCCGGGTCTAGCACAGATACGCAGTATTTT.

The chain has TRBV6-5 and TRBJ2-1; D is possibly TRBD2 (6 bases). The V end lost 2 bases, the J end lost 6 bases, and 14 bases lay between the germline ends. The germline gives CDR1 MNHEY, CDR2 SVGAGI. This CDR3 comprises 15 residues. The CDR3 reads CASSYAQAGGNEQFF. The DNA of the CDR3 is TGTGCCAGCAGTTACGCTCAGGCCGGGGGCAATGAGCAGTTCTTC.

The CDR3 nucleotides are TGTGCCAGCAGCTTCCCACTAGCGGGGGGCACAGATACGCAGTATTTT. Residues: CASSFPLAGGTDTQYF. The chain links TRBV9 to TRBJ2-3; 11 bases align to TRBD2. V lost 4 bases, J lost 1 base, and 5 bases stayed unmatched. The length of the CDR3 is 16 residues. The germline V gene has CDR1 SGDLS and CDR2 YYNGEE.

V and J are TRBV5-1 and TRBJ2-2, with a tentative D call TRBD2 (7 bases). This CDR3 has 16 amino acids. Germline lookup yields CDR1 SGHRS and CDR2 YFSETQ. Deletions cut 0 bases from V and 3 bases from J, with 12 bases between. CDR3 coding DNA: TGCGCCAGCAGCTTGGTGGGGGGGCTGGACACCGGGGAGCTGTTTTTT. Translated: CASSLVGGLDTGELFF.

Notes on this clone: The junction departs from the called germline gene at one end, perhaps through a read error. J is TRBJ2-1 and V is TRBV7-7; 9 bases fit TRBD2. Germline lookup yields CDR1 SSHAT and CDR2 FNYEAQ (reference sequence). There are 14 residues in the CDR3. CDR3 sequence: CASSLLAGSFEQFF. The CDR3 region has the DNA TGTGCTAGCAGCCTTCTAGCGGGGTCCTTCGAGCAGTTCTTC. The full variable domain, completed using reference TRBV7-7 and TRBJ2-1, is GAGVSQSPRYKVTKRGQDVTLRCDPISSHATLYWYQQALGQGPEFLTYFNYEAQPDKSGLPSDRFSAERPEGSISTLTIQRTEQRDSAMYRCASSLLAGSFEQFFGPGTRLTVL.

The CDR3 loop is CASSFDRGNYGYTF. The CDR3 DNA sequence: TGTGCCAGCAGTTTTGACAGGGGGAACTATGGCTACACCTTC. This chain uses TRBV27 with TRBJ1-2; 9 bases agree with TRBD1. The germline gives CDR1 MNHEY, CDR2 SMNVEV (reference sequence). V was clipped by 3 bases and J by 2 bases; unmatched bases: 1. This CDR3 has 14 amino acids.

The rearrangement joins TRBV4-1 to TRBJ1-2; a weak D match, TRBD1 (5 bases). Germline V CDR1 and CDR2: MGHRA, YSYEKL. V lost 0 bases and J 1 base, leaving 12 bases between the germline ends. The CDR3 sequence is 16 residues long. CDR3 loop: CASSQEMSRVNYGYTF. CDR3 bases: TGCGCCAGCAGCCAAGAAATGAGCAGGGTTAACTATGGCTACACCTTC.